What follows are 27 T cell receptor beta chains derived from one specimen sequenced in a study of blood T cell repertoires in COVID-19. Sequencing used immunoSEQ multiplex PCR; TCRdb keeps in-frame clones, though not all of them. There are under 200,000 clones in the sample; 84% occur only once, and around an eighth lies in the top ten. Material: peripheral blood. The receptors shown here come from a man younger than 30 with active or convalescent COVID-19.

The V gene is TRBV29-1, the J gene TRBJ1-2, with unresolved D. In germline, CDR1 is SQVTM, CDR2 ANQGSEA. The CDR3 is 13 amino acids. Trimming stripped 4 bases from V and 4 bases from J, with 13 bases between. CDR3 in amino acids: CSVGLGGLYGYTF. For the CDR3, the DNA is TGCAGCGTTGGGCTGGGAGGACTCTATGGCTACACCTTC.

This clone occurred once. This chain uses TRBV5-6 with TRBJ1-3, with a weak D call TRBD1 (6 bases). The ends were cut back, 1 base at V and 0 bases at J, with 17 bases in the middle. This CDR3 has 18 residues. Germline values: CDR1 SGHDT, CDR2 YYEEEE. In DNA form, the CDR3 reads TGTGCCAGCAGCTTGTGGACAGCCCGAAAGAGCTCTGGAAACACCATATATTTT. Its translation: CASSLWTARKSSGNTIYF. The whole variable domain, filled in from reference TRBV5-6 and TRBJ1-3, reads DAGVTQSPTHLIKTRGQQVTLRCSPKSGHDTVSWYQQALGQGPQFIFQYYEEEERQRGNFPDRFSGHQFPNYSSELNVNALLLGDSALYLCASSLWTARKSSGNTIYFGEGSWLTVV.

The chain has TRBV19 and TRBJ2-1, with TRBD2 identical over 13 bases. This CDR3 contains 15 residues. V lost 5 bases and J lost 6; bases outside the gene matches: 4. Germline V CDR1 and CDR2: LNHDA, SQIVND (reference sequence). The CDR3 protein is CASSVGLAGINEQFF. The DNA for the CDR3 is TGTGCCAGTAGTGTGGGACTAGCGGGAATCAATGAGCAGTTCTTC.

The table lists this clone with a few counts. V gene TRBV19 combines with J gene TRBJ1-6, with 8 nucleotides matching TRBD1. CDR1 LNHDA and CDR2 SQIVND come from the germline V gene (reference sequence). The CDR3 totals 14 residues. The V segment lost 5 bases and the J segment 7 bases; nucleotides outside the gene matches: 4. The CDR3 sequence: CASSLTGVNSPLHF. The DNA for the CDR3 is TGTGCCAGTAGTCTGACAGGGGTGAATTCACCCCTCCACTTT.

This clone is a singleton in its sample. The CDR3 DNA sequence: TGTGCCAGCAGCTCCACAGGGGCTACCGGGGAGCTGTTTTTT. This gives the protein CASSSTGATGELFF. V is TRBV13 and J is TRBJ2-2; 7 nucleotides agree with TRBD1. Per the germline V gene, CDR1 is PRHDT and CDR2 is FYEKMQ (reference sequence). The V segment lost 4 bases and the J segment 5 bases; nucleotides outside the gene matches: 4. CDR3 size: 14 residues. Supplemented by reference TRBV13 and TRBJ2-2, the full variable domain reads AAGVIQSPRHLIKEKRETATLKCYPIPRHDTVYWYQQGPGQDPQFLISFYEKMQSDKGSIPDRFSAQQFSDYHSELNMSSLELGDSALYFCASSSTGATGELFFGEGSRLTVL.

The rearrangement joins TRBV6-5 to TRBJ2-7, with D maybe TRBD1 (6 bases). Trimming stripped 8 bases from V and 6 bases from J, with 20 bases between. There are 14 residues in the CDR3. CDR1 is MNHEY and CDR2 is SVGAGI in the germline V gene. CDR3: CASVGQLVVGEQYF. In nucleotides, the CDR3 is TGTGCCAGCGTCGGACAGCTAGTGGTAGGCGAGCAGTACTTC.

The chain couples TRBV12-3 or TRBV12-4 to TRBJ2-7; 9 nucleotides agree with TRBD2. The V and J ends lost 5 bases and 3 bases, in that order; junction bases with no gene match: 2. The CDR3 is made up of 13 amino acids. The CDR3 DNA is TGTGCCAGCAGTCGTAGCGGGGGCTACGAGCAGTACTTC. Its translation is CASSRSGGYEQYF.

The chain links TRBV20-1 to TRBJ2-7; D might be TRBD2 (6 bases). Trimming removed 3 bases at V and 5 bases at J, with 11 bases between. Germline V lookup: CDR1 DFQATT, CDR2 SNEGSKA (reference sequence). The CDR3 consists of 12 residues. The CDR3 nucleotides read TGCAGTGCTAGTCGACTAGTTGACGAGCAGTACTTC. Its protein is CSASRLVDEQYF.

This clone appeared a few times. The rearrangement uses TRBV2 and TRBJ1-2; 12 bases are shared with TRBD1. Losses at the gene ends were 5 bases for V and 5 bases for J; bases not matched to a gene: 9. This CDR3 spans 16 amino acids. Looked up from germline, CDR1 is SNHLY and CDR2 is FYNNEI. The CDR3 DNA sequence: TGTGCCAGCAGTCCCGGGACAGGGGGCGCATATTATGGCTACACCTTC. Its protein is CASSPGTGGAYYGYTF. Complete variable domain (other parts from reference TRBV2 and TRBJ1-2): EPEVTQTPSHQVTQMGQEVILRCVPISNHLYFYWYRQILGQKVEFLVSFYNNEISEKSEIFDDQFSVERPDGSNFTLKIRSTKLEDSAMYFCASSPGTGGAYYGYTFGSGTRLTVV.

The CDR3: CASRAWVAGEGSETQYF. CDR3 coding DNA: TGTGCCAGCAGAGCTTGGGTCGCGGGAGAGGGTTCGGAGACCCAGTACTTC. The rearrangement uses TRBV5-4 and TRBJ2-5; 7 bases align to TRBD2. The ends lost 5 bases at V and 5 bases at J; junction bases unmatched: 18. The CDR3 extends over 17 amino acids. Germline V gene data show CDR1 as SGHNT and CDR2 as YYREEE (reference sequence).

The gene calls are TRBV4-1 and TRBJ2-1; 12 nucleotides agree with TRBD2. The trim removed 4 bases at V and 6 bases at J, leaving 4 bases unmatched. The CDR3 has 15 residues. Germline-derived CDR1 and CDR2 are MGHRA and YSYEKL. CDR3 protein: CASSRLAGALNEQFF. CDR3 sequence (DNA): TGCGCCAGCAGCCGACTAGCGGGAGCGCTCAATGAGCAGTTCTTC.

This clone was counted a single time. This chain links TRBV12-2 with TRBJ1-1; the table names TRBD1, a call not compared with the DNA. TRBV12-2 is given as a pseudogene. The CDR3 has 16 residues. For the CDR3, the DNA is TGTGCAAGTCGCTTAGCCATGGTGGCCTCCAGCACTGAAGCTTTCTTT. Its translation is CASRLAMVASSTEAFF.

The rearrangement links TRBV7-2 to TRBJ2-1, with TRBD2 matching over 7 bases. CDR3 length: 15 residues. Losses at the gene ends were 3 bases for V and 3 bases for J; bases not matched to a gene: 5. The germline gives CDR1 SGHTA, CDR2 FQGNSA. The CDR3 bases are TGTGCCAGCAGCTTGGGCCTAGCGGACTACAATGAGCAGTTCTTC. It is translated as CASSLGLADYNEQFF.

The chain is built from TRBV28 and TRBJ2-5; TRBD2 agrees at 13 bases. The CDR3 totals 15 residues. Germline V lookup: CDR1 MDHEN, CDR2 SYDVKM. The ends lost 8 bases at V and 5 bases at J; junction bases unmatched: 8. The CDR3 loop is CASRRTSGSWETQYF. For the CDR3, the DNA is TGTGCCAGCCGGCGGACTAGCGGGAGTTGGGAGACCCAGTACTTC. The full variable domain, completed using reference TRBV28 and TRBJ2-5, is DVKVTQSSRYLVKRTGEKVFLECVQDMDHENMFWYRQDPGLGLRLIYFSYDVKMKEKGDIPEGYSVSREKKERFSLILESASTNQTSMYLCASRRTSGSWETQYFGPGTRLLVL.

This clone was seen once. The chain's CDR3 is CASSPAGVAGFYEQYF. Here the CDR3 DNA reads TGCGCCAGCAGCCCAGCCGGGGTAGCGGGATTCTACGAGCAGTACTTC. The chain uses TRBV4-1 and TRBJ2-7; 8 bases align to TRBD2. The CDR3 spans 16 residues. Germline CDR1 and CDR2: MGHRA and YSYEKL. The V gene end was trimmed by 4 bases and the J gene end by 3 bases; junction bases not matched to a gene: 11.

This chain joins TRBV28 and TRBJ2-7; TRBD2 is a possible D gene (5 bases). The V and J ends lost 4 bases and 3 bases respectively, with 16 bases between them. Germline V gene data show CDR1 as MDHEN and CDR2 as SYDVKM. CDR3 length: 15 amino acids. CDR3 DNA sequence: TGTGCCAGCAGTTCGGGCCTTGGACTGGACTACGAGCAGTACTTC. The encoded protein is CASSSGLGLDYEQYF.

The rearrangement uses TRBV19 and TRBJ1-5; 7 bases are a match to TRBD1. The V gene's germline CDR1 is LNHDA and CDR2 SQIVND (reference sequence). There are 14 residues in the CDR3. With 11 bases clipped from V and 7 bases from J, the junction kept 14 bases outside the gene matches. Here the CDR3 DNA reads TGTGCCTTGGGTCCCATCTCACAGGGGCAGCCCCAGCATTTT. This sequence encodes CALGPISQGQPQHF.

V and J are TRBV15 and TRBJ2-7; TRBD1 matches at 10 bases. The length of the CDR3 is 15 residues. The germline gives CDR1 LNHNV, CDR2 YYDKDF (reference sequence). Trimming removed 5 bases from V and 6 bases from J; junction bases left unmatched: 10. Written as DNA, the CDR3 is TGTGCCACCAGCGGAACCGGGACAGGGGACGGCGAGCAGTACTTC. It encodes CATSGTGTGDGEQYF.

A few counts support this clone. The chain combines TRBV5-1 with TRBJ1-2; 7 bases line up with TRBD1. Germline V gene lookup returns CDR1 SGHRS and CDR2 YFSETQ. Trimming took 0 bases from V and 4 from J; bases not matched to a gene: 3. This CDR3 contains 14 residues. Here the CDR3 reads CASSLDTGAYGYTF. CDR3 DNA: TGCGCCAGCAGCTTGGATACAGGGGCCTATGGCTACACCTTC.

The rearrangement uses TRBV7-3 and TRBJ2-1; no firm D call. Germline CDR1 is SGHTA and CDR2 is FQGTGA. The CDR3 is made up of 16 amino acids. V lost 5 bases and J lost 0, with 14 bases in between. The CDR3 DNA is TGTGCCAGCAGCCTAATGGCGGCGACCTCCTACAATGAGCAGTTCTTC. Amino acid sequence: CASSLMAATSYNEQFF.

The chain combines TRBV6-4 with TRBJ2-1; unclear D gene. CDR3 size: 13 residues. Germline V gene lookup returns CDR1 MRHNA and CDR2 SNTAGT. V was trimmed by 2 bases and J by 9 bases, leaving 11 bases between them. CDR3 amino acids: CASSDPTTGEQFF. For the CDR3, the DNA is TGTGCCAGCAGTGACCCTACTACCGGTGAGCAGTTCTTC.

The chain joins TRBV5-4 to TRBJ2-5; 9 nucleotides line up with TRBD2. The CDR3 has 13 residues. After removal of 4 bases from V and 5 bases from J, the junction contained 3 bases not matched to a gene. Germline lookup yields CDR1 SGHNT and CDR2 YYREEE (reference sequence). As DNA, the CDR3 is TGTGCCAGCAGCCTAAGCGGGGGGGAGACCCAGTACTTC. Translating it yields CASSLSGGETQYF.

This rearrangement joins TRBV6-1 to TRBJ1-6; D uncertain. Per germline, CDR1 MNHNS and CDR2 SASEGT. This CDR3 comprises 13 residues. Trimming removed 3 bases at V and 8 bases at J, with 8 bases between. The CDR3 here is CASSDIGDSPLHF. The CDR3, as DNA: TGTGCCAGCAGTGACATTGGAGATTCACCCCTCCACTTT.

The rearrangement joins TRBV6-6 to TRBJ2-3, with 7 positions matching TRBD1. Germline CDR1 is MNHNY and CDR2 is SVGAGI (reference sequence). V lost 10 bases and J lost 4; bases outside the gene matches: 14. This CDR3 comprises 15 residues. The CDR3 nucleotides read TGTGCCACCCATCCAAGGGACAGTGGACCAGATACGCAGTATTTT. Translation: CATHPRDSGPDTQYF.

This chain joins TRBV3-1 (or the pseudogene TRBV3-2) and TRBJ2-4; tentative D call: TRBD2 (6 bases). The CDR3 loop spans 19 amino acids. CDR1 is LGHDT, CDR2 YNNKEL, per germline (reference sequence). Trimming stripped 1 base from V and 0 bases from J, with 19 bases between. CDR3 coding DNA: TGTGCCAGCAGCCAAGCGGGATTTAGCGGTCCTCTAGCCAAAAACATTCAGTACTTC. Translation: CASSQAGFSGPLAKNIQYF.

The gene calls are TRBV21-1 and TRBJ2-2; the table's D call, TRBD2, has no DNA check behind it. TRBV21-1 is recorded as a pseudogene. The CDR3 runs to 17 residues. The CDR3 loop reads CASNPREGKTNTGELFF. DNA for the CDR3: TGTGCCAGCAACCCTCGGGAGGGAAAGACAAACACCGGGGAGCTGTTTTTT.

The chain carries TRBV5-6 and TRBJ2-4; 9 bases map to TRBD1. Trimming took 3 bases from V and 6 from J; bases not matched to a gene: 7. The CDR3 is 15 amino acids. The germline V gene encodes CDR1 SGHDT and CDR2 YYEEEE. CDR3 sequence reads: CASSSWDRVRNIQYF. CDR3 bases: TGTGCCAGCAGCTCATGGGACAGGGTCAGAAACATTCAGTACTTC. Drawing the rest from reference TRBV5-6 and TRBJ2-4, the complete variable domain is DAGVTQSPTHLIKTRGQQVTLRCSPKSGHDTVSWYQQALGQGPQFIFQYYEEEERQRGNFPDRFSGHQFPNYSSELNVNALLLGDSALYLCASSSWDRVRNIQYFGAGTRLSVL.